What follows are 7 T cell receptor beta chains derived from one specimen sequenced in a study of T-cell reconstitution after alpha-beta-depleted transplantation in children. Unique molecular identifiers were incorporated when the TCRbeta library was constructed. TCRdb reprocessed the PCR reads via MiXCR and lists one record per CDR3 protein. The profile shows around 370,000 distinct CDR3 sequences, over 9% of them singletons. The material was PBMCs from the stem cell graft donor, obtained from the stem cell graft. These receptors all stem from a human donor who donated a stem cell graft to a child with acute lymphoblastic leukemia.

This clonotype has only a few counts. Here the CDR3 DNA reads TGTGCCACCAGTACCACGTGGGGGCGGGAGAACGACAATGAGCAGTTCTTC. Amino acids: CATSTTWGRENDNEQFF. The rearrangement joins TRBV15 to TRBJ2-1, with D possibly matching TRBD2 (7 bases). This CDR3 contains 17 residues. V gave up 6 bases and J gave up 5 bases, with 23 bases separating them. The germline CDR1 and CDR2 sequences are LNHNV and YYDKDF (reference sequence).

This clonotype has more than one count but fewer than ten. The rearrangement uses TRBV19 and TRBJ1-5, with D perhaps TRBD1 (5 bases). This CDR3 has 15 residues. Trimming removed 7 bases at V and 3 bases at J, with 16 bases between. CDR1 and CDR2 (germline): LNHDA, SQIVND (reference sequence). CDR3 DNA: TGTGCCAGTACCAGGGAGGAGGGCTACAATCAGCCCCAGCATTTT. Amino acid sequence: CASTREEGYNQPQHF.

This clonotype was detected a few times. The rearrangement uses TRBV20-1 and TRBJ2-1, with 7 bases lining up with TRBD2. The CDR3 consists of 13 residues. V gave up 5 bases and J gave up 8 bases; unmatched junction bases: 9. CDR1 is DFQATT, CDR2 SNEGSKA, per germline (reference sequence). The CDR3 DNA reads TGCAGTGCTGCGGGACTACGCTGGGATGAGCAGTTCTTC. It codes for CSAAGLRWDEQFF.

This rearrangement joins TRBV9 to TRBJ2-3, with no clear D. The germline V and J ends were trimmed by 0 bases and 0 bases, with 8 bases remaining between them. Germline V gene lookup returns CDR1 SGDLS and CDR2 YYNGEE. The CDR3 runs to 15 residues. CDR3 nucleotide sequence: TGTGCCAGCAGCGTAGGGCAGGCTAGCACAGATACGCAGTATTTT. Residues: CASSVGQASTDTQYF.

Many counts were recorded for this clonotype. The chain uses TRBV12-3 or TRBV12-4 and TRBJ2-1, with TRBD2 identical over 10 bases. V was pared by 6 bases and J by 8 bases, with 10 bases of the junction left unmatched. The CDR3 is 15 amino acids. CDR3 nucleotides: TGTGCCAGCAGCTCTCCGGGACTAGCGAGCTATGAGCAGTTCTTC. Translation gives CASSSPGLASYEQFF.

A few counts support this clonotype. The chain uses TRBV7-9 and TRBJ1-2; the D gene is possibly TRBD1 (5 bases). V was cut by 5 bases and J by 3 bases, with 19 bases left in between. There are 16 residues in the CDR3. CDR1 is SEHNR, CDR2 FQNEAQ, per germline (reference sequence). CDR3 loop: CASSRTDDGGDYGYTF. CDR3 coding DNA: TGTGCCAGCAGCCGAACGGACGATGGGGGGGACTATGGCTACACCTTC.

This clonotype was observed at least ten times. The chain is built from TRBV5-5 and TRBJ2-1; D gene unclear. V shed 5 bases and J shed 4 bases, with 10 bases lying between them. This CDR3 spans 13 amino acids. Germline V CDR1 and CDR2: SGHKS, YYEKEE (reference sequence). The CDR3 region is CASSSGLYNEQFF. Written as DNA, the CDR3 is TGTGCCAGCAGTTCGGGCCTTTACAATGAGCAGTTCTTC.